The sequence of this T cell receptor beta chain was determined in a study of shared T cell receptors in the human thymus. Unmatched junction bases numbered 8, after V lost 0 bases and J lost 2 bases. CDR1 and CDR2 (germline): LNHNV, YYDKDF (reference sequence). This CDR3 contains 17 residues. This table comes from immunoSEQ multiplex PCR, and its TCRdb copy is limited to in-frame clones, with some not included. The sample yields hundreds of thousands of clones, roughly 90% seen once. These same records also appear under a second study, on human thymus T cells. Per that paper: Across thymic and blood repertoires, the usage of V and J genes appeared to be biased.

Sequenced material: thymocytes. V and J are TRBV15 and TRBJ2-3, with 7 nucleotides matching TRBD2. The sequence was collected from a boy under three years old with a congenital heart defect. The CDR3 DNA reads TGTGCCACCAGCAGAGATCTCTTGCTAGCGGACACAGATACGCAGTATTTT. Protein product: CATSRDLLLADTDTQYF.